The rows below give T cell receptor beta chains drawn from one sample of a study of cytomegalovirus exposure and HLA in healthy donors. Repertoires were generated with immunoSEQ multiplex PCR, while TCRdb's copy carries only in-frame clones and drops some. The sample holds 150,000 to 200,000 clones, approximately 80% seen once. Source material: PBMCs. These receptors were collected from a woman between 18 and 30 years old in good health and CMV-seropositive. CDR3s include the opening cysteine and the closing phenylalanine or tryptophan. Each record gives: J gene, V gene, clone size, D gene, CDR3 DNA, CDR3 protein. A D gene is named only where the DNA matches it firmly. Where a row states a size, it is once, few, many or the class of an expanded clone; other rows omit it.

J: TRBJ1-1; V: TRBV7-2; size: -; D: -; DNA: TGTGCCAGCAGCTGGGGGGGGGTGAACACTGAAGCTTTCTTT; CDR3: CASSWGGVNTEAFF
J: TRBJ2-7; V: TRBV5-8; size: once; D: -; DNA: TGTGCCAGCAGCTTGCGCACTCCGTACGAGCAGTACTTC; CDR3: CASSLRTPYEQYF
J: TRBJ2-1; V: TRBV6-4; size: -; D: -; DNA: TGTGCCAGCAGTGACGATGGGGCAGGGCGAGAGCAGTTCTTC; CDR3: CASSDDGAGREQFF
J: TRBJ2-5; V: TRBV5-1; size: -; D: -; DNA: TGCGCCAGCAGCTTGTCTTTAAAAGAGACCCAGTACTTC; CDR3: CASSLSLKETQYF
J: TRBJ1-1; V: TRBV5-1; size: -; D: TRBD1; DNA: TGCGCCAGCAGTTCCAGGGGGATGAACACTGAAGCTTTCTTT; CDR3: CASSSRGMNTEAFF
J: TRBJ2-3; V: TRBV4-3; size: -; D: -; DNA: TGCGCCAGCAGCCATGGGGGCCCAGATACGCAGTATTTT; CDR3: CASSHGGPDTQYF
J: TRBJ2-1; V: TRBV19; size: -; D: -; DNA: TGTGCCAGTAGTCTTCCTCGGAGCTCCTACAATGAGCAGTTCTTC; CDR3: CASSLPRSSYNEQFF
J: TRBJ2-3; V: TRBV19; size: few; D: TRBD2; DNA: TGTGCCAGTAGTACCGGGAGGCATAATGGAGATACGCAGTATTTT; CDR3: CASSTGRHNGDTQYF
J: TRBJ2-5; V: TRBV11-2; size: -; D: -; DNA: TGTGCCAGCAGCTTTAGTGGGGCAGAGACCCAGTACTTC; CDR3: CASSFSGAETQYF
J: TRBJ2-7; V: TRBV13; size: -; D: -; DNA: TGTGCCAGCAGCTTAGGCTTGCAGGGGCCGGGCCACGAGCAGTACTTC; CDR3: CASSLGLQGPGHEQYF
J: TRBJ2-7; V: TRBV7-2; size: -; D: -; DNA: TGTGCCAGCAGCTTTCGGGACTTAGGGGCCTACGAGCAGTACTTC; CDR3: CASSFRDLGAYEQYF
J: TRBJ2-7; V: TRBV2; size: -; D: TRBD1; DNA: TGTGCCAGCACCGAGGGGGCGGGCTACGAGCAGTACTTC; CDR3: CASTEGAGYEQYF
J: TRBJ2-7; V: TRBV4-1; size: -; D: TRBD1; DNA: TGCGCCAGCAGCCAAGATGGCAGGGGGCGCGAGCAGTACTTC; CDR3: CASSQDGRGREQYF
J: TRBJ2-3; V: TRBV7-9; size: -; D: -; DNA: TGTGCCAGCATGGCCCCAGGGGGGCGCGAGCGGACAGATACGCAGTATTTT; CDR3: CASMAPGGRERTDTQYF
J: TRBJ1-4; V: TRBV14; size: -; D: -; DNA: TGTGCCAGCAGCCCCCGGGGGAGACGTAATGAAAAACTGTTTTTT; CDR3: CASSPRGRRNEKLFF
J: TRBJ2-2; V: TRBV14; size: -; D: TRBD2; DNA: TGTGCCAGCAGCCCGAATCCGGGACTAGCGGGGGGCTCGACCGGGGAGCTGTTTTTT; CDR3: CASSPNPGLAGGSTGELFF
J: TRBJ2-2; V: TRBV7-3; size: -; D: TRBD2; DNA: TGTGCCAGCAGCTTACGGAGCGGGGGGGCCACCGGGGAGCTGTTTTTT; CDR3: CASSLRSGGATGELFF
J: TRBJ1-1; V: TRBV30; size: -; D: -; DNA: TGTGCCTGCTCCCAGGGTCCAACTGAAGCTTTCTTT; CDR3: CACSQGPTEAFF
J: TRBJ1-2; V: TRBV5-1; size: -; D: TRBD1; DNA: TGCGCCAGCAGACAGGACAGGGGCTATGGCTACACCTTC; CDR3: CASRQDRGYGYTF
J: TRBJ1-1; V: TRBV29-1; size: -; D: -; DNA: TGCAGCGTTGGTTCAAGACAGAGCACTGAAGCTTTCTTT; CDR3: CSVGSRQSTEAFF
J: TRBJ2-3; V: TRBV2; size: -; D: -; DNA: TGTGCCAGCAGTGAAGACCTCCGGGAGCCGTATTTT; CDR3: CASSEDLREPYF
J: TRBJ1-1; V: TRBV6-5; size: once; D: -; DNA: TGTGCCAGCAGTTACGGGGGGGCCGGGTACACTGAAGCTTTCTTT; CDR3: CASSYGGAGYTEAFF
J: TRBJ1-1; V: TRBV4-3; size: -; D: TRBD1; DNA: TGCGCCAGCAGCCAAGAGTCGACAGGGGCGGTGAACACTGAAGCTTTCTTT; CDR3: CASSQESTGAVNTEAFF
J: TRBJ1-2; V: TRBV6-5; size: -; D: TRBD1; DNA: TGTGCCAGCAGCTTCCGGGACAGGGGAGTCTATGGCTACACCTTC; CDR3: CASSFRDRGVYGYTF
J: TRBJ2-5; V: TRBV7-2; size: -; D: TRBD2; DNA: TGTGCCAGCAGCCCCAGAGCCCTTAGCGGGGGCCAAGAGACCCAGTACTTC; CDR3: CASSPRALSGGQETQYF
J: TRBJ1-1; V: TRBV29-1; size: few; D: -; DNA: TGCAGCGTTGAATTCTTGGGGCAAACTTTCTTT; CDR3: CSVEFLGQTFF
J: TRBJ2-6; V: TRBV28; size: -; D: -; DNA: TGTGCCAGCAGTCCCCAGACAGAATCTGGGGCCAACGTCCTGACTTTC; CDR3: CASSPQTESGANVLTF
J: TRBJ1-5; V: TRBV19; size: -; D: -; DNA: TGTGCCAGTAGTTTCCCGTACTATAGCAATCAGCCCCAGCATTTT; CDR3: CASSFPYYSNQPQHF
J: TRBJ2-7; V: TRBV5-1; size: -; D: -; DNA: TGCGCCAGCAGCTTAACCCTAGCGATCGACGAGCAGTACTTC; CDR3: CASSLTLAIDEQYF
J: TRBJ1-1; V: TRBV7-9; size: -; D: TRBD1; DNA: TGTGCCAGCAGCTTTCCAGGGGGGAACACTGAAGCTTTCTTT; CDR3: CASSFPGGNTEAFF